This T cell receptor (beta chain) appears in the sequencing data of a study of T cell clones after liver transplantation. Study-wide background: Until 12-24 months post-transplant, subjects got standard immunosuppression and no induction.

About this clone: Its antigen is not identified.

Study-level results: Low donor cell numbers restricted donor-reactive repertoire measurement in two subjects.

TCRdb's copy holds only in-frame clones and misses some; the assay was immunoSEQ multiplex PCR. The sample includes approximately 72,000 clones, more than 75% of them seen just once. The CDR3 covers 14 residues. The ends lost 5 bases at V and 2 bases at J; junction bases unmatched: 4. The chain uses TRBV5-3 and TRBJ2-7; 10 bases align to TRBD1. TRBV5-3 is an open reading frame, and its role is uncertain. The sequencing used CD4+ T cells from blood, collected before liver transplant. This clonotype originated in a human donor who received a liver transplant. The CDR3 DNA follows: TGTGCCAGAAGTAGAGGACAGGGGGCCTACGAGCAGTACTTC. This gives the protein CARSRGQGAYEQYF.